These 30 T cell receptor beta chains share one sample of origin, sequenced in a study of vaccination and CD4 T cells after COVID-19. The assay that was used to sequence DNA from cultured CD4+ T cells was the Oncomine TCR Beta short-read assay. Using its own MiXCR run on the PCR reads, TCRdb lists one record per CDR3 protein. The table lists some 9,000 distinct CDR3 sequences, roughly two thirds of them singletons. Treatment here: 10-day PBMC culture with coronavirus spike peptide pools or control peptides (ViraFEST assay). Their recognized antigens are unknown. Sequencing was performed on CD4+ T cells from blood, cultured in vitro, taken before SARS-CoV-2 vaccination. These receptors were collected from a human donor who had recovered from COVID-19.

The rearrangement links TRBV11-2 to TRBJ2-5, with a tentative D call TRBD1 (6 bases). Trimming pared 4 bases from V and 10 bases from J, leaving 13 bases between. Germline V gives CDR1 SGHAT, CDR2 FQNNGV. This CDR3 has 12 amino acids. CDR3 sequence: CASSSPPGVQYF. DNA for the CDR3: TGTGCCAGCAGCTCACCCCCAGGGGTCCAGTACTTC.

This chain joins TRBV11-2 and TRBJ2-5; D uncertain. The germline gives CDR1 SGHAT, CDR2 FQNNGV. V lost 4 bases and J lost 1, with 7 bases in between. The CDR3 totals 13 residues. CDR3: CASSYSLQETQYF. DNA for the CDR3: TGTGCCAGCAGCTATAGTCTCCAAGAGACCCAGTACTTC. The variable domain in full, completed from reference TRBV11-2 and TRBJ2-5, reads EAGVAQSPRYKIIEKRQSVAFWCNPISGHATLYWYQQILGQGPKLLIQFQNNGVVDDSQLPKDRFSAERLKGVDSTLKIQPAKLEDSAVYLCASSYSLQETQYFGPGTRLLVL.

The chain couples TRBV6-2 or TRBV6-3 to TRBJ2-5; D is unclear. CDR3 length: 14 residues. Between the trimmed V and J ends, which lost 8 bases and 0 bases, there was a span of 13 bases. Per germline, CDR1 MNHEY and CDR2 SVGEGT. DNA for the CDR3: TGTGCCAGCGCCAACGACTTGTACCAAGAGACCCAGTACTTC. Translating gives CASANDLYQETQYF.

The genes are TRBV19 and TRBJ2-3; 8 bases map to TRBD1. Per the germline V gene, CDR1 is LNHDA and CDR2 is SQIVND (reference sequence). The CDR3 has 15 residues. Germline trimming cut 5 bases from V and 1 base from J; bases unmatched to any gene: 5. CDR3: CASSQDRARTDTQYF. The DNA for the CDR3 is TGTGCCAGTAGTCAGGACAGGGCTCGCACAGATACGCAGTATTTT.

This clonotype came up a few times. The chain uses TRBV2 and TRBJ1-2; 11 positions match TRBD1. The junction had 7 bases not matched to a gene; V was cut back by 6 bases and J by 4 bases. This CDR3 is built from 15 residues. Germline loops: CDR1 SNHLY, CDR2 FYNNEI. The CDR3 DNA is TGTGCCAGCAGCGTGGACAGGGGGCCAGGCTATGGCTACACCTTC. This encodes CASSVDRGPGYGYTF.

This chain links TRBV2 with TRBJ1-5; maybe TRBD1 (5 bases). V was clipped by 5 bases and J by 9 bases, with 23 bases between them. Per germline, CDR1 SNHLY and CDR2 FYNNEI. The CDR3 runs to 16 residues. The DNA of the CDR3 is TGTGCCAGCAGTAGGCCCCGCCGGGACGGGGAAGGGCCCCAGCATTTT. It encodes CASSRPRRDGEGPQHF.

The chain combines TRBV20-1 with TRBJ2-5; D is possibly TRBD1 or TRBD2 (5 bases each). Deletions cut 0 bases from V and 3 bases from J, with 20 bases between. Germline loops: CDR1 DFQATT, CDR2 SNEGSKA (reference sequence). The CDR3 runs 17 residues. The CDR3 DNA reads as TGCAGTGCTAGAGATAAGGGTTTGGGGACCGCAAAAGAGACCCAGTACTTC. This codes for CSARDKGLGTAKETQYF.

This clonotype was detected once. J is TRBJ2-7 and V is TRBV20-1; 9 nucleotides match TRBD1. The CDR3 runs to 14 residues. Germline V gene sequence: CDR1 DFQATT, CDR2 SNEGSKA (reference sequence). Germline trimming cut 3 bases from V and 2 bases from J; bases unmatched to any gene: 5. CDR3 sequence (DNA): TGCAGTGCTAGGGGGACAGGGAGCACCTACGAGCAGTACTTC. Amino acids: CSARGTGSTYEQYF.

J is TRBJ2-5 and V is TRBV2; D possibly corresponds to TRBD1 (6 bases). This CDR3 has 13 residues. The germline V gene has CDR1 SNHLY and CDR2 FYNNEI. The V gene lost 6 bases and the J gene lost 7 bases, with 15 bases spanning the gap. As DNA, the CDR3 is TGTGCCAGCAGCAGGCAGGGGCTTGCGACCCAGTACTTC. This translates into CASSRQGLATQYF.

The CDR3 DNA sequence: TGTGCCAGTAGGGAACAGGGAGCTGGAAACACCATATATTTT. Amino acids: CASREQGAGNTIYF. The chain carries TRBV19 and TRBJ1-3; the D gene is possibly TRBD1 (6 bases). CDR1 LNHDA and CDR2 SQIVND come from the germline V gene (reference sequence). The CDR3 loop spans 14 amino acids. The V and J ends lost 6 bases and 2 bases respectively, with 11 bases between them.

This clonotype was seen a handful of times. The chain has TRBV15 and TRBJ1-2; D gene unclear. With 4 bases removed from V and 8 bases from J, the gap between germline ends came to 17 bases. CDR3 length: 14 amino acids. Germline CDR1 is LNHNV and CDR2 is YYDKDF (reference sequence). The CDR3 DNA follows: TGTGCCACCAGCAAGGCCTGGGTTCTAGGAGGCTACACCTTC. Protein sequence: CATSKAWVLGGYTF.

This chain uses TRBV18 with TRBJ2-5, with D uncertain. The V end was cut by 4 bases, the J end by 7 bases, with 19 bases between. CDR1 and CDR2 (germline): KGHSH, LQKENI. The CDR3 covers 15 residues. This CDR3 reads CASSRAGLTSVTQYF. CDR3 DNA: TGTGCCAGCTCACGGGCCGGGCTTACGTCGGTGACCCAGTACTTC. The full variable domain, its missing parts supplied by reference TRBV18 and TRBJ2-5, is NAGVMQNPRHLVRRRGQEARLRCSPMKGHSHVYWYRQLPEEGLKFMVYLQKENIIDESGMPKERFSAEFPKEGPSILRIQQVVRGDSAAYFCASSRAGLTSVTQYFGPGTRLLVL.

The chain links TRBV7-6 to TRBJ2-1, with 9 nucleotides matching TRBD2. Trimming took 3 bases from V and 6 from J; bases not matched to a gene: 9. The CDR3 is 16 residues long. Germline lookup yields CDR1 SGHVS and CDR2 FNYEAQ. CDR3 residues: CASSFFRAGGLNEQFF. CDR3 DNA: TGTGCCAGCAGCTTCTTTCGGGCGGGAGGGCTCAATGAGCAGTTCTTC.

The CDR3 here is CASSDYGLSLDEQFF. The CDR3 coding sequence is TGTGCCAGCAGTGACTACGGGTTATCCCTAGATGAGCAGTTCTTC. The rearrangement uses TRBV2 and TRBJ2-1; D is unresolved. Germline values: CDR1 SNHLY, CDR2 FYNNEI. Trimming stripped 3 bases from V and 8 bases from J, with 17 bases between. The CDR3 runs 15 residues. Full variable domain (outside the CDR3, taken from reference TRBV2 and TRBJ2-1): EPEVTQTPSHQVTQMGQEVILRCVPISNHLYFYWYRQILGQKVEFLVSFYNNEISEKSEIFDDQFSVERPDGSNFTLKIRSTKLEDSAMYFCASSDYGLSLDEQFFGPGTRLTVL.

The rearrangement joins TRBV23-1 to TRBJ2-7, with 7 bases aligning to TRBD2. TRBV23-1 is placed among ORFs of uncertain function. CDR3 length: 13 amino acids. V was clipped by 4 bases and J by 5 bases; unmatched bases: 5. CDR3 DNA: TGCGCCAGCAGTCGCGGGAGAATCGACGAGCAGTACTTC. It translates to CASSRGRIDEQYF.

The chain has TRBV7-9 and TRBJ1-4; D uncertain. The V gene lost 6 bases and the J gene lost 3 bases, with 14 bases spanning the gap. CDR1 SEHNR and CDR2 FQNEAQ come from the germline V gene (reference sequence). CDR3 length: 15 residues. The CDR3 nucleotides are TGTGCCAGCAGTTCCGACGTTAAACCTAATGAAAAACTGTTTTTT. Encoded protein: CASSSDVKPNEKLFF.

The CDR3 sequence: CASSLLVTGELFF. The CDR3 nucleotides read TGTGCCAGCAGCTTACTAGTTACCGGGGAGCTGTTTTTT. The chain is built from TRBV7-9 and TRBJ2-2; D is uncertain. V was clipped by 2 bases and J by 5 bases, with 6 bases between them. This CDR3 spans 13 amino acids. CDR1 and CDR2 from the germline V gene are SEHNR and FQNEAQ (reference sequence).

The CDR3 DNA follows: TGTGCCAGCAGCCCCCCGGGACTAGCAACAGATACGCAGTATTTT. Translating gives CASSPPGLATDTQYF. The V call is TRBV5-4, the J call TRBJ2-3, with TRBD2 matching 9 bases. Losses at the gene ends were 4 bases for V and 3 bases for J; bases not matched to a gene: 6. Germline values: CDR1 SGHNT, CDR2 YYREEE (reference sequence). CDR3 size: 15 residues.

The rearrangement uses TRBV20-1 and TRBJ1-5; TRBD1 matches at 7 bases. This CDR3 contains 14 residues. The germline gives CDR1 DFQATT, CDR2 SNEGSKA (reference sequence). With V trimmed by 4 bases and J by 6 bases, 9 bases remained unmatched. CDR3 residues: CSATGQEGSQPQHF. The CDR3 DNA reads TGCAGTGCTACCGGACAGGAGGGGTCTCAGCCCCAGCATTTT.

As regards this clonotype: This may be a read error, as it is one base from a much larger clone. The chain recombines TRBV2 with TRBJ2-3; no firm D call. The germline gives CDR1 SNHLY, CDR2 FYNNEI. V lost 6 bases and J lost 3, with 4 bases in between. This CDR3 contains 11 residues. The chain's CDR3 is CASRLTDTQYF. The CDR3 nucleotides are TGTGCCAGCAGATTAACAGATACGCAGTATTTT.

The chain links TRBV19 to TRBJ1-1; 7 bases match TRBD1. Germline CDR1 is LNHDA and CDR2 is SQIVND (reference sequence). The CDR3 totals 12 residues. V shed 3 bases, J shed 7 bases, and the junction held 2 bases outside the gene matches. The DNA for the CDR3 is TGTGCCAGTAGTATTGGGGACAGTGAAGCTTTCTTT. This sequence encodes CASSIGDSEAFF.

The chain joins TRBV6-1 to TRBJ2-2; 9 positions match TRBD1. This CDR3 contains 15 residues. V shed 1 base and J 3 bases; nucleotides not matched to a gene: 0. Germline V lookup: CDR1 MNHNS, CDR2 SASEGT. Written as DNA, the CDR3 is TGTGCCAGCAGTGAAGGGACAGGGGACACCGGGGAGCTGTTTTTT. Encoded protein: CASSEGTGDTGELFF.

The rearrangement joins TRBV15 to TRBJ1-1, with 8 nucleotides matching TRBD1. Trimming cost V 0 bases and J 4 bases; bases outside gene matches: 4. The length of the CDR3 is 15 residues. Germline CDR1 and CDR2: LNHNV and YYDKDF (reference sequence). CDR3 in DNA: TGTGCCACCAGCAGAGACGGACAGGGCGGCACTGAAGCTTTCTTT. This gives the protein CATSRDGQGGTEAFF.

The chain carries TRBV18 and TRBJ1-1; D unresolved. This CDR3 comprises 14 residues. V was pared by 3 bases and J by 6 bases, with 14 bases between. CDR1 and CDR2 (germline): KGHSH, LQKENI. The CDR3 protein is CASSPYTLGPEAFF. CDR3 DNA sequence: TGTGCCAGCTCACCGTACACCCTTGGCCCTGAAGCTTTCTTT.

This chain links TRBV12-3 or TRBV12-4 with TRBJ1-5; D is perhaps TRBD1 (6 bases). With 3 bases removed from V and 7 bases from J, the gap between germline ends came to 16 bases. The CDR3 length is 15 residues. The DNA of the CDR3 is TGTGCCAGCAGTTTCGATACAGGGTCCCAACAGCCCCAGCATTTT. Encoded protein: CASSFDTGSQQPQHF.

Details on this clonotype: Relative to the germline gene, one junction end is altered; a read error may explain this. The gene calls are TRBV19 and TRBJ2-7; D is undetermined. Germline V gene sequence: CDR1 LNHDA, CDR2 SQIVND (reference sequence). This CDR3 region has 11 residues. CDR3 coding DNA: TGTGCCAGTGGTATCGCCTACGAGCAGTACTTC. It encodes CASGIAYEQYF. The full variable domain, its missing parts supplied by reference TRBV19 and TRBJ2-7, is DGGITQSPKYLFRKEGQNVTLSCEQNLNHDAMYWYRQDPGQGLRLIYYSQIVNDFQKGDIAEGYSVSREKKESFPLTVTSAQKNPTAFYLCASGIAYEQYFGPGTRLTVT.

This clonotype was counted a single time. The J gene is TRBJ2-3, the V gene TRBV6-5; 10 bases align to TRBD2. The CDR3 totals 15 residues. Unmatched junction bases numbered 6, after V lost 4 bases and J lost 5 bases. The germline V gene has CDR1 MNHEY and CDR2 SVGAGI. DNA of the CDR3: TGTGCCAGCAGTTCCGATGTAGCGGGAGGAGATACGCAGTATTTT. Translating gives CASSSDVAGGDTQYF.

V gene TRBV19 combines with J gene TRBJ2-7; a possible D gene is TRBD2 (5 bases). Germline CDR1 LNHDA, CDR2 SQIVND (reference sequence). This CDR3 has 13 amino acids. The V and J ends lost 1 base and 5 bases respectively, with 9 bases between them. DNA for the CDR3: TGTGCCAGTAGTATAGGGTTAGCGAACGAGCAGTACTTC. This sequence encodes CASSIGLANEQYF.

This clonotype was counted between two and nine times. The J gene is TRBJ2-3, the V gene TRBV2; D may be TRBD2 (5 bases). The V end lost 4 bases, the J end lost 1 base, and 15 bases lay between the germline ends. The CDR3 runs 16 residues. The germline gives CDR1 SNHLY, CDR2 FYNNEI. The CDR3, as DNA: TGTGCCAGCAGTGGTCGAGGACTCGTAGGCACAGATACGCAGTATTTT. As protein: CASSGRGLVGTDTQYF.

This clonotype was observed a handful of times. The chain joins TRBV4-3 to TRBJ2-3; TRBD2 matches 13 bases. The CDR3 extends over 17 amino acids. V shed 0 bases, J shed 5 bases, and the junction held 5 bases outside the gene matches. Germline CDR1 reads LGHNA; CDR2 reads YSLEER. The CDR3 loop reads CASSQDVTSGRGDTQYF. DNA for the CDR3: TGCGCCAGCAGCCAAGATGTTACTAGCGGGAGGGGAGATACGCAGTATTTT.